Listed below are T cell receptor beta chains from one sample, sequenced in a study of blood T cells in healthy people across ages. TCRdb used MiXCR to reprocess the 5' RACE reads, holding one entry per CDR3 protein. Among about 900,000 distinct CDR3 sequences listed, around 62% were seen once. The sequenced sample was blood. The receptors derive from a man aged 25-45 years in good health. Both conserved end residues are part of each CDR3. Fields, in order: clone size, CDR3 length, D gene, V gene, J gene, CDR3 protein, CDR3 DNA. A D gene is named only where the DNA matches it firmly. The size of a clone is reported for some rows only, either as once, few or many, or as a class for expanded clones.

few	14	NA	TRBV4-3	TRBJ2-3	CASSLNSRADTQYF	TGCGCCAGCAGCCTAAACAGTCGGGCGGATACGCAGTATTTT
few	12	TRBD2	TRBV2	TRBJ2-7	CASIGGMYEQYF	TGTGCCAGCATCGGGGGGATGTACGAGCAGTACTTC
NA	15	NA	TRBV7-9	TRBJ2-5	CASSLRYSGEETQYF	TGTGCCAGCAGCTTACGGTATTCTGGTGAAGAGACCCAGTACTTC
NA	13	NA	TRBV7-2	TRBJ2-7	CASSYRQAGEQYF	TGTGCCAGCAGCTACCGACAAGCCGGCGAGCAGTACTTC
NA	16	NA	TRBV6-5	TRBJ2-7	CASSYQRGFSSYEQYF	TGTGCCAGCAGTTACCAAAGGGGGTTCAGCTCCTACGAGCAGTACTTC
NA	13	NA	TRBV30	TRBJ2-3	CAWSESRTDTQYF	TGTGCCTGGAGTGAGTCCCGCACAGATACGCAGTATTTT
few	14	NA	TRBV7-2	TRBJ2-3	CASSANGRSDTQYF	TGTGCCAGCAGCGCTAATGGACGGTCAGATACGCAGTATTTT
NA	15	NA	TRBV4-3	TRBJ2-5	CASSHRNGGRETQYF	TGCGCCAGCAGCCATCGTAACGGGGGTAGAGAGACCCAGTACTTC
few	15	NA	TRBV10-3	TRBJ2-1	CAIRENRDAYNEQFF	TGTGCCATCAGAGAAAACAGGGATGCCTACAATGAGCAGTTCTTC
NA	15	NA	TRBV2	TRBJ2-7	CASSETLGDWYEQYF	TGTGCCAGCAGTGAAACGTTGGGGGATTGGTACGAGCAGTACTTC
NA	12	NA	TRBV5-4	TRBJ1-1	CASSQHDTEAFF	TGTGCCAGCAGTCAGCATGACACTGAAGCTTTCTTT
NA	11	NA	TRBV15	TRBJ1-1	CATSRESEGFF	TGTGCCACCAGCAGAGAGTCAGAGGGTTTCTTT
NA	14	NA	TRBV6-5	TRBJ2-1	CASRTGTAYNEQFF	TGTGCCAGCAGAACCGGGACGGCTTACAATGAGCAGTTCTTC
NA	12	NA	TRBV7-9	TRBJ2-1	CASSYPLNEQFF	TGTGCCAGCAGCTACCCCCTTAATGAGCAGTTCTTC
NA	14	NA	TRBV4-3	TRBJ1-3	CASSQDSSGNTIYF	TGCGCCAGCAGCCAAGACAGCTCTGGAAACACCATATATTTT
NA	14	NA	TRBV7-6	TRBJ2-1	CASSWGATPNEQFF	TGTGCCAGCAGCTGGGGGGCCACTCCTAATGAGCAGTTCTTC
NA	15	NA	TRBV27	TRBJ1-1	CASSLGVTSDTEAFF	TGTGCCAGCAGTTTAGGGGTTACCTCTGACACTGAAGCTTTCTTT
NA	12	TRBD2	TRBV6-5	TRBJ2-7	CASGLAPYEQYF	TGTGCCAGCGGACTAGCTCCCTACGAGCAGTACTTC
few	15	NA	TRBV7-9	TRBJ2-7	CASSLAGYKVYEQYF	TGTGCCAGCAGCTTAGCCGGATACAAGGTATACGAGCAGTACTTC
NA	13	NA	TRBV7-9	TRBJ1-5	CASSEGGIQPQHF	TGTGCCAGCAGCGAGGGGGGGATCCAGCCCCAGCATTTT
once	14	NA	TRBV5-1	TRBJ2-3	CASSPGRLGDTQYF	TGCGCCAGCAGTCCCGGTCGCTTGGGAGATACGCAGTATTTT
few	16	TRBD1	TRBV4-2	TRBJ2-7	CASSQAGQGSAYEQYF	TGTGCCAGCAGCCAAGCGGGACAGGGAAGCGCCTACGAGCAGTACTTC
few	16	TRBD2	TRBV7-2	TRBJ2-5	CASSLIGGGAHETQYF	TGTGCCAGCAGCTTAATTGGCGGGGGGGCTCACGAGACCCAGTACTTC
NA	11	NA	TRBV7-9	TRBJ2-1	CASSPTSEQFF	TGTGCCAGCAGTCCTACCAGTGAGCAGTTCTTC
once	13	NA	TRBV7-2	TRBJ2-1	CASSAGRLNEQFF	TGTGCCAGCAGCGCGGGACGGCTAAATGAGCAGTTCTTC
many	13	NA	TRBV14	TRBJ2-6	CASSNSGANVLTF	TGTGCCAGCAGCAACTCTGGGGCCAACGTCCTGACTTTC
few	13	NA	TRBV2	TRBJ2-1	CASQDSSYNEQFF	TGTGCCAGCCAGGACAGCTCCTACAATGAGCAGTTCTTC
NA	14	NA	TRBV7-2	TRBJ2-3	CASSKDPEVDTQYF	TGTGCCAGCAGCAAAGACCCAGAAGTGGATACGCAGTATTTT
NA	15	NA	TRBV3-1	TRBJ2-7	CASSQDRTVGHEQYF	TGTGCCAGCAGCCAAGATCGGACGGTTGGTCACGAGCAGTACTTC
NA	14	NA	TRBV20-1	TRBJ2-5	CSAPRGDSKETQYF	TGCAGTGCGCCCCGAGGAGACTCCAAAGAGACCCAGTACTTC
few	15	TRBD2	TRBV4-3	TRBJ2-5	CASSQVGTSDETQYF	TGCGCCAGCAGCCAAGTCGGGACTAGCGATGAGACCCAGTACTTC
NA	16	TRBD1	TRBV7-9	TRBJ2-1	CASSYKTGGVDNEQFF	TGTGCCAGCAGCTATAAGACAGGGGGCGTCGACAATGAGCAGTTCTTC
NA	16	TRBD1	TRBV4-3	TRBJ1-2	CASSQDRQDRVYGYTF	TGCGCCAGCAGCCAAGATAGACAGGACAGGGTGTATGGCTACACCTTC
NA	13	NA	TRBV29-1	TRBJ2-5	CSVRAGRQETQYF	TGCAGCGTGCGGGCAGGGCGGCAAGAGACCCAGTACTTC
NA	16	NA	TRBV7-2	TRBJ2-4	CASSLMGDLAKNIQYF	TGTGCCAGCAGCTTAATGGGGGACCTAGCCAAAAACATTCAGTACTTC
NA	18	NA	TRBV4-2	TRBJ2-2	CASSQDELRGANTGELFF	TGTGCCAGCAGCCAAGATGAACTAAGGGGAGCCAACACCGGGGAGCTGTTTTTT
NA	13	NA	TRBV12-5	TRBJ2-5	CASGLQGSETQYF	TGTGCTAGTGGTTTGCAAGGGTCGGAGACCCAGTACTTC
once	15	NA	TRBV4-2	TRBJ1-2	CASSQVRGGNYGYTF	TGTGCCAGCAGCCAAGTACGTGGCGGTAACTATGGCTACACCTTC
few	15	TRBD2	TRBV29-1	TRBJ2-3	CSVEGRGSGTDTQYF	TGCAGCGTTGAGGGGAGGGGAAGCGGTACAGATACGCAGTATTTT
once	15	TRBD2	TRBV7-2	TRBJ2-7	CASSPSSGGPLEQYF	TGTGCCAGCAGCCCCTCTAGCGGGGGGCCCCTCGAGCAGTACTTC
NA	14	NA	TRBV10-3	TRBJ1-2	CAIKSTGNNYGYTF	TGTGCCATCAAATCTACAGGGAATAACTATGGCTACACCTTC
NA	16	TRBD2	TRBV29-1	TRBJ2-1	CSVVGVTSGWSNEQFF	TGCAGCGTTGTGGGGGTGACTAGCGGGTGGTCCAATGAGCAGTTCTTC
NA	14	NA	TRBV25-1	TRBJ2-1	CASSRGSTGNEQFF	TGTGCCAGCAGTAGGGGCTCGACGGGGAATGAGCAGTTCTTC
NA	16	NA	TRBV4-3	TRBJ1-2	CASSQEPGNRADGYTF	TGCGCCAGCAGCCAAGAGCCCGGGAACAGGGCGGATGGCTACACCTTC
few	14	NA	TRBV4-3	TRBJ2-7	CASSQGLTESEQYF	TGCGCCAGCAGCCAAGGACTAACTGAGAGCGAGCAGTACTTC
once	12	NA	TRBV29-1	TRBJ2-1	CSVWRRAGEQFF	TGCAGCGTTTGGAGAAGGGCGGGTGAGCAGTTCTTC
NA	13	NA	TRBV28	TRBJ1-2	CASKGAPNYGYTF	TGTGCCAGCAAAGGGGCCCCTAACTATGGCTACACCTTC
NA	12	NA	TRBV6-5	TRBJ2-1	CASRGGKVGQFF	TGTGCCAGCAGGGGGGGCAAGGTGGGGCAGTTCTTC
few	14	NA	TRBV29-1	TRBJ1-2	CSVEDTRGSYGYTF	TGCAGCGTTGAAGATACACGGGGGTCCTATGGCTACACCTTC
NA	18	TRBD2	TRBV7-2	TRBJ2-5	CASSFRSGTSGPRNEQYF	TGTGCCAGCAGCTTCCGATCCGGGACTAGCGGGCCCCGCAATGAGCAGTACTTC
NA	16	TRBD1	TRBV27	TRBJ2-7	CASNTRGDRGRYEQYF	TGTGCCAGCAATACCCGCGGGGACAGGGGCCGCTACGAGCAGTACTTC
NA	16	NA	TRBV2	TRBJ2-5	CAINGDSGEYQETQYF	TGTGCCATCAACGGCGACAGCGGAGAGTACCAAGAGACCCAGTACTTC